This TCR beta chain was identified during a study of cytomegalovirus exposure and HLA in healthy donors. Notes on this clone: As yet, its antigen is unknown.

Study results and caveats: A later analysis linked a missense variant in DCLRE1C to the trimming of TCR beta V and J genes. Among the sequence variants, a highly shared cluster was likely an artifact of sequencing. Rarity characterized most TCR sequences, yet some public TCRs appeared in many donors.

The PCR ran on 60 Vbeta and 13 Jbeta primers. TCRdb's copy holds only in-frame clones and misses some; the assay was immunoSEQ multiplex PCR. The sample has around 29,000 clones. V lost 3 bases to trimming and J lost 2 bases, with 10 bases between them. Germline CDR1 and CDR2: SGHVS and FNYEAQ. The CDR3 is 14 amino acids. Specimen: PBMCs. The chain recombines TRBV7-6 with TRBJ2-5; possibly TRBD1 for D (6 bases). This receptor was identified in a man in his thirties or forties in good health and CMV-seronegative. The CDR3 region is CASSFRDTQETQYF. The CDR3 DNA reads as TGTGCCAGCAGCTTCCGGGACACTCAAGAGACCCAGTACTTC.